This TCR beta chain was sequenced in a study of T cells in Graves' hyperthyroidism and ophthalmopathy. Ophthalmopathy patients all had a Clinical Activity Score of at least 3, a NOSPECS grade of at least 4 and disease under 3 months old. Amplified TCR beta CDR3 regions derived from RNA transcripts. Primed by the HTBI set, a first-round RT-PCR was run on the TCR CDR3. TCRdb processed the multiplex PCR reads anew with MiXCR; each CDR3 protein has one entry. The sample holds hundreds of thousands of distinct CDR3 sequences, about 15% seen once. The CDR3 loop spans 15 amino acids. The V gene's germline CDR1 is SGHTA and CDR2 FQGTGA. V dropped 4 bases and J dropped 3 bases, with 15 bases sitting between them.

The material sequenced was blood. The TCR comes from a man between 18 and 29 years old with Graves' ophthalmopathy. This chain uses TRBV7-3 with TRBJ2-5; D unresolved. The CDR3: CASSSNGQIKETQYF. The CDR3 nucleotides read TGTGCCAGCAGCTCCAATGGGCAGATAAAAGAGACCCAGTACTTC.